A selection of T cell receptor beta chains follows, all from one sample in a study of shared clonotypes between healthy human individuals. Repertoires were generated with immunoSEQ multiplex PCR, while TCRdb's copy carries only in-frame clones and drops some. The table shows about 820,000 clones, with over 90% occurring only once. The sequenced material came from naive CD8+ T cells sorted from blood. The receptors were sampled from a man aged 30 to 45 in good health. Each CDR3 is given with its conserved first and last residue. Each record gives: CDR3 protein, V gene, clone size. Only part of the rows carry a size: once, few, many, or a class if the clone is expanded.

CDR3aa: CASSFRSAGANTGELFF; v_gene: TRBV21-1; abundance: NA
CDR3aa: CASSLQGEDEKLFF; v_gene: TRBV27; abundance: NA
CDR3aa: CSVDNGGESYEQYF; v_gene: TRBV29-1; abundance: NA
CDR3aa: CASSLSGTANTEAFF; v_gene: TRBV5-1; abundance: once
CDR3aa: CSVELAGELIGQFF; v_gene: TRBV29-1; abundance: NA
CDR3aa: CASSSTVRSGNTIYF; v_gene: TRBV7-9; abundance: NA
CDR3aa: CASSFGREMNTEAFF; v_gene: TRBV5-1; abundance: NA
CDR3aa: CASSQDRVRNTIYF; v_gene: TRBV4-1; abundance: NA
CDR3aa: CASSSLAGVKEQYF; v_gene: TRBV7-2; abundance: few
CDR3aa: CASSLEGNTEAFF; v_gene: TRBV27; abundance: NA
CDR3aa: CASRKYSNQPQHF; v_gene: TRBV19; abundance: NA
CDR3aa: CASRYSGTGVGELFF; v_gene: TRBV9; abundance: NA